The rows below give T cell receptor beta chains drawn from one sample of a study of blood T cell repertoires in COVID-19. Assay: immunoSEQ multiplex PCR; the TCRdb copy retains only in-frame clones and omits some. The table shows some 120,000 clones, with approximately 81% occurring only once. The sample taken for sequencing was peripheral blood. These receptors were obtained from a man older than 75 with COVID-19, enrolled during active disease. The CDR3 runs from the conserved cysteine through the conserved F or W. D genes are given only for firm matches. Expanded clones are given a class, and other clones once, few, many or no size at all.

>TRBJ2-1|TRBV11-2|NA|NA
TGTGCCAGCAGTACCGTTGGGGGCTATGAGCAGTTCTTC
CASSTVGGYEQFF
>TRBJ2-7|TRBV11-2|TRBD2|NA
TGTGCCAGCAGCTTAGATTCCCCGGGACTAGGGACCTACGAGCAGTACTTC
CASSLDSPGLGTYEQYF
>TRBJ2-7|TRBV19|NA|few
TGTGCCAGTAGTATAAACGGGATGGCCTACGAGCAGTACTTC
CASSINGMAYEQYF
>TRBJ2-3|TRBV23-1|TRBD2|NA
TGCGCCAGCAGTCCAAGGTGGACTAGCGGTGGGTTCACAGATACGCAGTATTTT
CASSPRWTSGGFTDTQYF
>TRBJ1-2|TRBV3-1/TRBV3-2|NA|NA
TGTGCCAGCAGCCCCTGGATCGGGAACTATGGCTACACCTTC
CASSPWIGNYGYTF
>TRBJ1-1|TRBV28|TRBD1|NA
TGTGCCAGCAGTTTATGGGGGACAGGGCTGATGAACACTGAAGCTTTCTTT
CASSLWGTGLMNTEAFF
>TRBJ2-1|TRBV5-1|TRBD2|NA
TGCGCCAGCAGCTTGGCGATGGGTGCGGGAGGGCCAGGTAATGAGCAGTTCTTC
CASSLAMGAGGPGNEQFF
>TRBJ1-3|TRBV19|NA|NA
TGTGCCAGTAGTGTACAGGAGCCCCGTGGAAACACCATATATTTT
CASSVQEPRGNTIYF
>TRBJ1-1|TRBV6-2/TRBV6-3|TRBD1|NA
TGTGCCAGCAGTTTCCCGACAGGGTTCGGTGCTTTCTTT
CASSFPTGFGAFF
>TRBJ2-3|TRBV28|NA|NA
TGTGCCAGCAGTTTAACGACATCCTCCAGCACAGATACGCAGTATTTT
CASSLTTSSSTDTQYF
>TRBJ1-3|TRBV6-2/TRBV6-3|NA|NA
TGTGCCAGCAGTTTTTTTGTCGCTGGAAACACCATATATTTT
CASSFFVAGNTIYF
>TRBJ1-1|TRBV29-1|NA|few
TGCAGCGTTGTGGGGGGGCAGGGAAACACTGAAGCTTTCTTT
CSVVGGQGNTEAFF
>TRBJ2-1|TRBV7-2|NA|NA
TGTGCCAGCAGCAAATCCGGGACAAACTCCTACAATGAGCAGTTCTTC
CASSKSGTNSYNEQFF
>TRBJ2-7|TRBV27|TRBD1|once
TGTGCCAGCAGTTCGTACAGGGGAATAGGGTACTACGAGCAGTACTTC
CASSSYRGIGYYEQYF
>TRBJ2-5|TRBV28|TRBD1|NA
TGTGCCAGCAGTCCCGGACAGGGTGGGAAAGAGACCCAGTACTTC
CASSPGQGGKETQYF
>TRBJ1-2|TRBV19|NA|NA
TGTGCCAGTAGGGTAAGGGGCCGGGGCTACACCTTC
CASRVRGRGYTF
>TRBJ2-6|TRBV4-2|TRBD1|few
TGTGCCAGCAGCCAAGAAGGGACAGGGGGCACTGGGGCCAACGTCCTGACTTTC
CASSQEGTGGTGANVLTF
>TRBJ2-7|TRBV5-1|TRBD2|NA
TGCGCCAGCAGCACCTCGACGACTAGCGGGAGGGGGCTCTACGAGCAGTACTTC
CASSTSTTSGRGLYEQYF
>TRBJ1-5|TRBV7-9|TRBD1|NA
TGTGCCAGCAGCTTTTACGCAGGGGGTGGCAATCAGCCCCAGCATTTT
CASSFYAGGGNQPQHF
>TRBJ2-3|TRBV4-3|TRBD2|NA
TGCGCCAGCAGCCAAGGATTTGTGAACGGACTAGCGGGAGATACGCAGTATTTT
CASSQGFVNGLAGDTQYF
>TRBJ2-5|TRBV15|TRBD2|NA
TGTGCCACCAGCACACGAAGACTAGCGGGCGGCCTAGAGACCCAGTACTTC
CATSTRRLAGGLETQYF
>TRBJ2-7|TRBV4-2|NA|NA
TGTGCCAGCAGCCAAGATCCTCTGGGCGACGAGCAGTACTTC
CASSQDPLGDEQYF
>TRBJ2-1|TRBV24-1|NA|NA
TGTGCCACCAGCGGGAGCCCCTCCAATGAGCAGTTCTTC
CATSGSPSNEQFF
>TRBJ1-2|TRBV2|NA|NA
TGTGCCAGCAGTGAAGAGCAGGACTATGGCTACACCTTC
CASSEEQDYGYTF
>TRBJ1-4|TRBV13|NA|NA
TGTGCCAGCAGCTCCAGGGCCTGGACGGTTAATGAAAAACTGTTTTTT
CASSSRAWTVNEKLFF
>TRBJ1-4|TRBV7-2|NA|NA
TGTGCCAGCAGCTTTCCCCCGGGGGGGATTAATGAAAAACTGTTTTTT
CASSFPPGGINEKLFF
>TRBJ2-2|TRBV3-1/TRBV3-2|NA|NA
TGTGCCAGCAGCCAAGGCGGAAACACCGGGGAGCTGTTTTTT
CASSQGGNTGELFF
>TRBJ2-7|TRBV28|TRBD1|NA
TGTGCCAGCAGTTTGAACAGGGGGCTTAGCGAGCAGTACTTC
CASSLNRGLSEQYF
>TRBJ2-2|TRBV19|TRBD1|NA
TGTGCCAGTAGTACGACAGGGGCGCGGCTGTTTTTT
CASSTTGARLFF
>TRBJ1-5|TRBV10-3|NA|NA
TGTGCCATCAGTGAGTCGACTGAGGCTCAGCCCCAGCATTTT
CAISESTEAQPQHF
>TRBJ1-5|TRBV29-1|TRBD1|NA
TGCAGCGTTAAAACCGGGACAGGGAGTCAGCCCCAGCATTTT
CSVKTGTGSQPQHF
>TRBJ1-2|TRBV28|NA|NA
TGTGCCAGCAGTTCCCAGGGGTCTGGCTACACCTTC
CASSSQGSGYTF
>TRBJ2-2|TRBV11-2|TRBD2|few
TGTGCCAGCAGCAGGACTAGCGGGATTGCCGGGGAGCTGTTTTTT
CASSRTSGIAGELFF